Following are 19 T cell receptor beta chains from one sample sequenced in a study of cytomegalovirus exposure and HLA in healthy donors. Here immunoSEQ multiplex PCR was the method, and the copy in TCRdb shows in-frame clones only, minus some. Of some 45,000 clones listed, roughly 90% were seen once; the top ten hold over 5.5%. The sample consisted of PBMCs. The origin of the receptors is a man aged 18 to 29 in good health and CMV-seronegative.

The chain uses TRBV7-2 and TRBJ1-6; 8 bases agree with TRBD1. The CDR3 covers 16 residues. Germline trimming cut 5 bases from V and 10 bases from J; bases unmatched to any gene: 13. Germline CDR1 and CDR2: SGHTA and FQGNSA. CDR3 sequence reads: CASSQNRGIGDSPLHF. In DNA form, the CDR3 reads TGTGCCAGCAGCCAAAACAGGGGGATCGGAGACTCACCCCTCCACTTT.

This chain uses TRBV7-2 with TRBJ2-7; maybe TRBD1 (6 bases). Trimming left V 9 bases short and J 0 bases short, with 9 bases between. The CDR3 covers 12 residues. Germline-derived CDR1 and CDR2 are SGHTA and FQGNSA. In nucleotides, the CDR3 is TGTGCCAGTCAGGGGTCCTCCTACGAGCAGTACTTC. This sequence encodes CASQGSSYEQYF.

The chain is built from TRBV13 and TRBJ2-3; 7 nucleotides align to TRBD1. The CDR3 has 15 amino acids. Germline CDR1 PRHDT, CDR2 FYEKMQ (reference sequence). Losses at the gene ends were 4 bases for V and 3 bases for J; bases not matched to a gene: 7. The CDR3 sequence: CASSSNRGSTDTQYF. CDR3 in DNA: TGTGCCAGCAGCTCTAACAGGGGTAGTACAGATACGCAGTATTTT.

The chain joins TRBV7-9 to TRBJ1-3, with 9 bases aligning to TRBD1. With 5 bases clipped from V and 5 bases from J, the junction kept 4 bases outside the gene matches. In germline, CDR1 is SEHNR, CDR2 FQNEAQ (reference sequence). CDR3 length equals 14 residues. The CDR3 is CASSGGQGRNTIYF. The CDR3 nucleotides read TGTGCCAGCAGCGGGGGACAGGGAAGAAACACCATATATTTT.

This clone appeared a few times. CDR3 bases: TGCGCCAGCAGCACTACCGGGACAGGGGATGAAAAACTGTTTTTT. It is translated as CASSTTGTGDEKLFF. This chain connects TRBV5-1 to TRBJ1-4; 10 bases map to TRBD1. The CDR3 has 15 amino acids. The V gene end was trimmed by 4 bases and the J gene end by 6 bases; junction bases not matched to a gene: 6. CDR1 SGHRS and CDR2 YFSETQ come from the germline V gene.

This CDR3 reads CATSRDLGQVVYGYTF. DNA of the CDR3: TGTGCCACCAGCAGAGATTTGGGACAGGTGGTTTATGGCTACACCTTC. The chain joins TRBV15 to TRBJ1-2; 8 nucleotides agree with TRBD1. With V trimmed by 0 bases and J by 5 bases, 8 bases remained unmatched. Germline values: CDR1 LNHNV, CDR2 YYDKDF (reference sequence). The CDR3 is 16 amino acids.

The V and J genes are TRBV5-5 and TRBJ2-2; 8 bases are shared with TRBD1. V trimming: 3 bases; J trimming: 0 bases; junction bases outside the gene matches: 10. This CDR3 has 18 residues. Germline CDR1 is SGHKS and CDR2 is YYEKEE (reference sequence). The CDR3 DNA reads TGTGCCAGCAGCTCCATTCTGGACAGGGCATCGAACACCGGGGAGCTGTTTTTT. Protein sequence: CASSSILDRASNTGELFF.

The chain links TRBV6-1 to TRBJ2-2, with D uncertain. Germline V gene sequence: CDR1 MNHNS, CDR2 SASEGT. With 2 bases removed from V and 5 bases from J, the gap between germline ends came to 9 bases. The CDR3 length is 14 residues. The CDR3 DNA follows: TGTGCCAGCAGTGAAACGCGGTCTACCGGGGAGCTGTTTTTT. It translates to CASSETRSTGELFF.

The CDR3 nucleotides are TGTGCCAGCAGTGAGGGACAGGCTTTGGGCAATGAGCAGTTCTTC. Protein sequence: CASSEGQALGNEQFF. The genes are TRBV6-1 and TRBJ2-1; TRBD1 aligns across 8 bases. V was clipped by 3 bases and J by 6 bases; unmatched bases: 7. The CDR3 covers 15 residues. Germline-derived CDR1 and CDR2 are MNHNS and SASEGT.

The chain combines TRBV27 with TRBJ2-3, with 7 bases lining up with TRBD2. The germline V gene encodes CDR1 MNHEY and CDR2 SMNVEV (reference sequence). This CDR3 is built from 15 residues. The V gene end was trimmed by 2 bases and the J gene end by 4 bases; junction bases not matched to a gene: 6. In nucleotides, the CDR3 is TGTGCCAGCAGTTTAAAGGCGGGGGATCCAGATACGCAGTATTTT. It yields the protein CASSLKAGDPDTQYF.

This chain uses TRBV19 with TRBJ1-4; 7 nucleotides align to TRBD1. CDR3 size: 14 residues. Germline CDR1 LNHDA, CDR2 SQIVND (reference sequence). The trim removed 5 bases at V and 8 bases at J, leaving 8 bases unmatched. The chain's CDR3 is CASSVGRDSEKLFF. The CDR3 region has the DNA TGTGCCAGTAGTGTAGGTCGGGACAGCGAAAAACTGTTTTTT.

The CDR3 DNA follows: TGCGCCAGCAGCCGAACCGGGACAGGGGACTCCTACGAGCAGTACTTC. Amino acids: CASSRTGTGDSYEQYF. The chain employs TRBV5-1 and TRBJ2-7; 10 positions match TRBD1. This CDR3 is 16 amino acids long. J was trimmed by 0 bases and V by 4 bases; bases with no gene match: 7. The germline CDR1 and CDR2 sequences are SGHRS and YFSETQ.

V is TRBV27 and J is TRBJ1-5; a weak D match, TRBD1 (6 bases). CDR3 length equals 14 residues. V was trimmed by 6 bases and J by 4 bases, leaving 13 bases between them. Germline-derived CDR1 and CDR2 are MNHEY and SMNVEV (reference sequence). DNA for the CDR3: TGTGCCAGCAGCCCGACAGGACAGAATCAGCCCCAGCATTTT. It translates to CASSPTGQNQPQHF.

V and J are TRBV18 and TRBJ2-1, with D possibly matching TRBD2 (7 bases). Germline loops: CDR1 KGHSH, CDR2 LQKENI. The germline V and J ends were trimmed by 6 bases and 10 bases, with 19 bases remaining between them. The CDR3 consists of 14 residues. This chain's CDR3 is CASSAGGGYLEQFF. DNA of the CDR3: TGTGCCAGCTCGGCAGGCGGGGGCTACTTGGAGCAGTTCTTC.

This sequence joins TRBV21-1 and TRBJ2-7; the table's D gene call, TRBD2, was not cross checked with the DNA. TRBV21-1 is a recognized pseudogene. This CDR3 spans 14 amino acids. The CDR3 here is CASSVRDFSYEQYF. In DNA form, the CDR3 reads TGTGCCAGCAGCGTCCGGGACTTCTCCTACGAGCAGTACTTC.

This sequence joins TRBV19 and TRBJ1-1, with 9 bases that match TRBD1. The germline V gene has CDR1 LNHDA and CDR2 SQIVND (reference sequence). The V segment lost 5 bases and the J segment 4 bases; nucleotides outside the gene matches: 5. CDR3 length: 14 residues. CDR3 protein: CASSAPGQGTEAFF. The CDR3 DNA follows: TGTGCCAGTAGTGCTCCGGGACAGGGCACTGAAGCTTTCTTT. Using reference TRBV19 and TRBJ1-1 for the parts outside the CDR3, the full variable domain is DGGITQSPKYLFRKEGQNVTLSCEQNLNHDAMYWYRQDPGQGLRLIYYSQIVNDFQKGDIAEGYSVSREKKESFPLTVTSAQKNPTAFYLCASSAPGQGTEAFFGQGTRLTVV.

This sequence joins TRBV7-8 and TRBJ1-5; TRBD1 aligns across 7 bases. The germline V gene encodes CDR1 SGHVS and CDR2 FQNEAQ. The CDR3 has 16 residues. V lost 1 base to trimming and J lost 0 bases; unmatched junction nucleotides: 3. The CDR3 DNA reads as TGTGCCAGCAGCTTAGAGGGACAGTATAGCAATCAGCCCCAGCATTTT. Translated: CASSLEGQYSNQPQHF. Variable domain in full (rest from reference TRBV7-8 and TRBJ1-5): GAGVSQSPRYKVAKRGQDVALRCDPISGHVSLFWYQQALGQGPEFLTYFQNEAQLDKSGLPSDRFFAERPEGSVSTLKIQRTQQEDSAVYLCASSLEGQYSNQPQHFGDGTRLSIL.

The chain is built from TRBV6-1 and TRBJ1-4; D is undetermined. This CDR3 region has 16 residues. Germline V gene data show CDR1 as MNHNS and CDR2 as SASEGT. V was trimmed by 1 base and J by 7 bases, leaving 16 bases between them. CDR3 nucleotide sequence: TGTGCCAGCAGTGAAGACAGCGGGTGGCGATCTGAAAAACTGTTTTTT. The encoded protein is CASSEDSGWRSEKLFF.

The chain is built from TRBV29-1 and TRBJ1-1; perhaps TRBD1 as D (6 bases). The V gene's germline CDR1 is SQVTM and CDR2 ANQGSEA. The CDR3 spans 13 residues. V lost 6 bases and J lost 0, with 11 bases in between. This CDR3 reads CSVKDSMNTEAFF. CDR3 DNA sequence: TGCAGCGTGAAGGACAGCATGAACACTGAAGCTTTCTTT.